The 14 T cell receptor beta chains below were found in one sample sequenced in a study of CD4+ T cells in melanoma. This table comes from immunoSEQ multiplex PCR, and its TCRdb copy is limited to in-frame clones, with some not included. The sample lists about 6,900 clones; 65% were seen once. Sequenced sample: cells from a culture (not recorded whether cultured in vitro). Source of these receptors: a human donor with melanoma.

V is TRBV13 and J is TRBJ1-3; D ambiguous. CDR3 length: 15 amino acids. Per the germline V gene, CDR1 is PRHDT and CDR2 is FYEKMQ (reference sequence). The V end lost 3 bases, the J end lost 0 bases, and 9 bases lay between the germline ends. CDR3 sequence: CASSLGRYSGNTIYF. DNA of the CDR3: TGTGCCAGCAGCTTGGGCCGCTACTCTGGAAACACCATATATTTT.

The chain links TRBV5-1 to TRBJ2-5; D is uncertain. Germline V lookup: CDR1 SGHRS, CDR2 YFSETQ. Trimming removed 1 base from V and 4 bases from J, with 8 bases in between. This CDR3 region has 13 residues. This chain's CDR3 is CASSLPDGETQYF. The CDR3 DNA reads TGCGCCAGCAGCTTGCCGGACGGAGAGACCCAGTACTTC.

This chain links TRBV9 with TRBJ1-6; D uncertain. Germline V lookup: CDR1 SGDLS, CDR2 YYNGEE. This CDR3 is 16 amino acids long. Trimming left V 2 bases short and J 8 bases short, with 17 bases between. CDR3 region: CASSVNDGPGYSPLHF. The CDR3 nucleotides read TGTGCCAGCAGCGTGAACGACGGACCGGGCTATTCACCCCTCCACTTT.

The V and J genes are TRBV12-2 and TRBJ1-5. TRBV12-2 is assigned pseudogene status. The CDR3 runs 16 residues. The CDR3 DNA is TGTGCAAGTCGCTTAATGCGGCGGGGGTTAGATCAGCCCCAGCATTTT. Protein sequence: CASRLMRRGLDQPQHF.

V gene TRBV9 combines with J gene TRBJ1-1; possible D gene TRBD1, 5 bases. The germline CDR1 and CDR2 sequences are SGDLS and YYNGEE. The CDR3 loop spans 15 amino acids. V lost 0 bases and J 0 bases, leaving 9 bases between the germline ends. In DNA form, the CDR3 reads TGTGCCAGCAGCGTAGGGGGCCTTCTGAACACTGAAGCTTTCTTT. Encoded protein: CASSVGGLLNTEAFF.

The V gene is TRBV30, the J gene TRBJ2-2; maybe TRBD1 (6 bases). The ends were cut back, 4 bases at V and 5 bases at J, with 8 bases in the middle. Germline-derived CDR1 and CDR2 are GTSNPN and SVGIG (reference sequence). The length of the CDR3 is 12 residues. In DNA, the CDR3 is TGTGCCTGGACAGGGGCGACCGGGGAGCTGTTTTTT. This encodes CAWTGATGELFF.

By sample share, this clone is medium-sized. This chain uses TRBV9 with TRBJ2-7; 7 bases fit TRBD1. Germline V gene sequence: CDR1 SGDLS, CDR2 YYNGEE. The CDR3 is made up of 13 amino acids. J lost 6 bases, V lost 3 bases, and 6 bases had no gene match. CDR3 sequence (DNA): TGTGCCAGCAGCGGAACCTACAGGGGCGAGCAGTACTTC. Translation gives CASSGTYRGEQYF.

The chain combines TRBV19 with TRBJ1-1, with no clear D. The V and J ends lost 4 bases and 7 bases respectively, with 7 bases between them. This CDR3 region has 11 residues. The germline gives CDR1 LNHDA, CDR2 SQIVND (reference sequence). The CDR3 region is CASSTPHEAFF. CDR3 bases: TGTGCCAGTAGTACCCCCCATGAAGCTTTCTTT.

The J gene is TRBJ1-5, the V gene TRBV30; perhaps TRBD1 as D (5 bases). V was shortened by 5 bases and J by 6 bases, with 14 bases between the two germline ends. Per germline, CDR1 GTSNPN and CDR2 SVGIG (reference sequence). CDR3 length: 13 residues. The CDR3 region is CAWDAARGQPQHF. DNA of the CDR3: TGTGCCTGGGACGCAGCTAGGGGTCAGCCCCAGCATTTT.

This rearrangement joins TRBV28 to TRBJ1-4; no reliable D call. Germline V lookup: CDR1 MDHEN, CDR2 SYDVKM. Trimming left V 3 bases short and J 8 bases short, with 13 bases between. This CDR3 region has 14 residues. CDR3 sequence (DNA): TGTGCCAGCAGTTTTGGCGACCGGCCCGAAAAACTGTTTTTT. The encoded protein is CASSFGDRPEKLFF.

This chain uses TRBV4-3 with TRBJ2-3, with 10 bases that match TRBD2. Germline assignment: CDR1 LGHNA and CDR2 YSLEER. This CDR3 has 18 amino acids. Trimming cost V 0 bases and J 2 bases; bases outside gene matches: 8. The CDR3 DNA reads as TGCGCCAGCAGCCAAGATATTAGCGGGGGGCCTTACACAGATACGCAGTATTTT. Its translation is CASSQDISGGPYTDTQYF.

J is TRBJ2-1 and V is TRBV4-2, with D perhaps TRBD1 or TRBD2 (6 bases each). The CDR3 spans 12 residues. V lost 5 bases and J 8 bases, leaving 10 bases between the germline ends. Per germline, CDR1 LGHNA and CDR2 YNFKEQ. In DNA form, the CDR3 reads TGTGCCAGCAGCGGGGGGCTGGATGAGCAGTTCTTC. It yields the protein CASSGGLDEQFF.

The rearrangement links TRBV6-6 to TRBJ1-1; unclear D gene. V dropped 5 bases and J dropped 0 bases, with 13 bases sitting between them. This CDR3 has 15 residues. In germline, CDR1 is MNHNY, CDR2 SVGAGI (reference sequence). For the CDR3, the DNA is TGTGCCAGCAGTATCCTAAAAGTCCTGAACACTGAAGCTTTCTTT. Translated, it gives CASSILKVLNTEAFF.

The chain combines TRBV3-1 (or the pseudogene TRBV3-2) with TRBJ1-5; 7 positions match TRBD1. J was trimmed by 7 bases and V by 4 bases; bases with no gene match: 10. The germline gives CDR1 LGHDT, CDR2 YNNKEL (reference sequence). The CDR3 runs to 15 residues. In DNA form, the CDR3 reads TGTGCCAGCAGCCGCGGGACAGCCCTACACCAGCCCCAGCATTTT. Its translation: CASSRGTALHQPQHF.